These T cell receptor beta chains were read from a single sample in a study of blood T cell repertoires in COVID-19. Assay used: immunoSEQ multiplex PCR; TCRdb lists only in-frame clones, some missing. The repertoire holds nearly 400,000 clones, with nearly 90% as singletons. Sequenced sample: PBMCs or T cells enriched from blood (not recorded which). The receptors come from a woman in her twenties or thirties who had recovered from COVID-19. The CDR3 runs from the conserved cysteine through the conserved F or W. A D gene is named only where the DNA matches it firmly. Clone size is given for some rows only: seen once, a few or many times, or a class if the clone is expanded.

cdr3_nt cdr3_aa j_call v_call d_call clone_size
TGTGCCAGCAGCCTCACAATCACAGATACGCAGTATTTT CASSLTITDTQYF TRBJ2-3 TRBV12-3/TRBV12-4 NA NA
TGCGCCAGCAGCCAATCCGGCGGGGATTCACCCCTCCACTTT CASSQSGGDSPLHF TRBJ1-6 TRBV4-3 NA NA
TGTGCCAGCAGCCTATCCTCAGGGGTAGGACCCCAGCATTTT CASSLSSGVGPQHF TRBJ1-5 TRBV11-2 NA NA
TGCGCCAGCAGCCTGGACAGGGGGCTGTTCTTC CASSLDRGLFF TRBJ2-1 TRBV5-1 TRBD1 NA
TGTGCCAGCAGCGTGGGAGGGGGGACCTTTGAAGCTTTCTTT CASSVGGGTFEAFF TRBJ1-1 TRBV9 NA NA
TGCGCCAGCAGCTTGGGGACTAGCGGGACGTACGAGCAGTACTTC CASSLGTSGTYEQYF TRBJ2-7 TRBV5-1 TRBD2 NA
TGTGCCAGCAGCCAAATGACGGACAGGAGTAATTCACCCCTCCACTTT CASSQMTDRSNSPLHF TRBJ1-6 TRBV7-9 TRBD1 NA
TGTGCCAGCAGTTCCATGAACACTGAAGCTTTCTTT CASSSMNTEAFF TRBJ1-1 TRBV28 NA NA
TGTGCCAGCAGCCCGGGACAGAACTATGGCTACACCTTC CASSPGQNYGYTF TRBJ1-2 TRBV12-3/TRBV12-4 TRBD1 once
TGTGCCAGCTCACCACCTCGCGGGACCGACGAAAAACTGTTTTTT CASSPPRGTDEKLFF TRBJ1-4 TRBV18 NA NA
TGTGCCAGCAGTTTGGGGGCGCCCGAAGGCTATGGCTACACCTTC CASSLGAPEGYGYTF TRBJ1-2 TRBV28 NA few
TGTGCCAGCAGCCACGGCGGGGGCGTCGCGCCCCAGCATTTT CASSHGGGVAPQHF TRBJ1-5 TRBV14 NA NA
TGTGCCAGCAGGGAAAACAGTTACTATGGCTACACCTTC CASRENSYYGYTF TRBJ1-2 TRBV28 NA NA
TGTGCCACCAGTGACCCTAGACAGGGTTCGGGCTACGAGCAGTACTTC CATSDPRQGSGYEQYF TRBJ2-7 TRBV24-1 TRBD1 NA
TGTGCCTGGAGTGTACTGTTTACCGGGGAGCTGTTTTTT CAWSVLFTGELFF TRBJ2-2 TRBV30 NA NA
TGTGCCAGCAGTTTATGGGTCGACAGGGGTCTTTATGAGCAGTTCTTC CASSLWVDRGLYEQFF TRBJ2-1 TRBV28 TRBD1 few
TGTGCCAGCAGCGTCCAACTGACAGGGGCCAACTATGGCTACACCTTC CASSVQLTGANYGYTF TRBJ1-2 TRBV6-2/TRBV6-3 TRBD1 NA
TGCGCCAGCAGCCTTCGGACTAGCGGGGGGCAATCCTACGAGCAGTACTTC CASSLRTSGGQSYEQYF TRBJ2-7 TRBV4-1 TRBD2 NA
TGTGCCATCAGTGAGTCTGGCCGCTCCTACGAGCAGTACTTC CAISESGRSYEQYF TRBJ2-7 TRBV10-3 NA NA
TGTGCCTGGAGTGTACCCAGCGGGAGAACAGATACGCAGTATTTT CAWSVPSGRTDTQYF TRBJ2-3 TRBV30 TRBD2 once
TGTGCCAGCAGCAGAAGAGGGGGGGTTCCCGATAACTATGGCTACACCTTC CASSRRGGVPDNYGYTF TRBJ1-2 TRBV9 NA NA
TGTGCCAGCAGCCTGAACAGGGGGCAGGATGAAAAACTGTTTTTT CASSLNRGQDEKLFF TRBJ1-4 TRBV28 TRBD1 NA
TGTGCCAGCAGTCCCACCGGGACTACAGATACGCAGTATTTT CASSPTGTTDTQYF TRBJ2-3 TRBV27 NA NA
TGTGCCAGCAGCCTAGGGACAGGGGTTTATGGCTACACCTTC CASSLGTGVYGYTF TRBJ1-2 TRBV11-2 TRBD1 NA
TGTGCCATCAGCGGGAACAAGTACGAGCAGTACTTC CAISGNKYEQYF TRBJ2-7 TRBV10-3 NA NA